This T cell receptor (beta chain) derives from a study of shared clonotypes between healthy human individuals. Study conclusions and caveats: Lower generation probabilities were found for non-shared clonotypes than for those shared by all four donors.

Libraries were prepared by immunoSEQ multiplex PCR; TCRdb keeps only in-frame clonotypes and omits some of them. This table has around 2.1 million clones, approximately 96% appearing once. Per the germline V gene, CDR1 is WSHSY and CDR2 is SAAADI. Trimming cost V 2 bases and J 7 bases, with 8 bases left between them. CDR3 length equals 12 residues. A remark on this clone: No antigen is known for it.

The receptor was isolated from a man aged 18 to 29 in good health. The material sequenced was naive CD4+ T cells sorted from blood. The subset denotes: CD45RA+ positively selected. This sequence joins TRBV10-2 and TRBJ1-2; no clear D gene. The CDR3, as DNA: TGCGCCAGCAGTGAGGGGCGACGTGGCTACACCTTC. The encoded protein is CASSEGRRGYTF.